The present TCR beta chain was sequenced within a study of CD8+ T cells in alopecia areata. Study background: The share of scalp area affected provided the severity score for treated patients. General observations from the study: Scalp sample sequencing also detects resident alphabeta T cells of normal skin.

Extracted RNA was reverse transcribed into cDNA, the sequencing template. Assay: immunoSEQ multiplex PCR; the TCRdb copy retains only in-frame clones and omits some. Counted here are roughly 120,000 clones, about 50% occurring once; the ten biggest clones make up about 0.5%. Treatment defined: oral pan-JAK inhibitor, 5-10 mg twice daily. Both peripheral blood and punch biopsies of lesional scalp skin were obtained from patients who had alopecia areata. The V gene's germline CDR1 is SEHNR and CDR2 FQNEAQ (reference sequence). The CDR3 spans 14 residues. With V trimmed by 5 bases and J by 8 bases, 6 bases remained unmatched. There are a few counts of this clone. The antigen remains unidentified.

The rearrangement links TRBV7-9 to TRBJ1-4, with TRBD1 matching over 9 bases. The sample in question was CD4+ T cells sorted from blood, obtained at week 4, from a patient treated with tofacitinib. The receptor's source is a human donor with alopecia areata. This CDR3 reads CASSPGTGREKLFF. The CDR3 DNA follows: TGTGCCAGCAGCCCCGGGACAGGGAGAGAAAAACTGTTTTTT.